The T cell receptor beta chain described here comes from a study of blood T cell repertoires in COVID-19. The wider study: Acute and convalescent COVID-19 specimens originated in the United States, Italy and Spain. Sample material is recorded as cDNA or gDNA derived from T cells, B-cell-depleted T cells, or PBMCs.

As handled by the study authors: For nucleated cells, counts were estimated from reference gene primer amplification. The repertoire was sequenced with immunoSEQ multiplex PCR; TCRdb's copy has only in-frame clones and lacks some. That table furnishes V, J and clone size, whereas the DNA furnished D and trimming. The sample lists some 130,000 clones; less than 85% were seen once. This clonotype was sampled from a woman older than 75 with acute or convalescent COVID-19. The source material was peripheral blood.

CDR3 DNA sequence: TGTGCCAGCAGCTTAGGGGGAGACCTTTCCGAAGCTTTCTTT. It codes for CASSLGGDLSEAFF. The V gene is TRBV7-9, the J gene TRBJ1-1; D unresolved. There are 14 residues in the CDR3. V gave up 1 base and J gave up 8 bases, with 14 bases separating them. The germline V gene encodes CDR1 SEHNR and CDR2 FQNEAQ (reference sequence).